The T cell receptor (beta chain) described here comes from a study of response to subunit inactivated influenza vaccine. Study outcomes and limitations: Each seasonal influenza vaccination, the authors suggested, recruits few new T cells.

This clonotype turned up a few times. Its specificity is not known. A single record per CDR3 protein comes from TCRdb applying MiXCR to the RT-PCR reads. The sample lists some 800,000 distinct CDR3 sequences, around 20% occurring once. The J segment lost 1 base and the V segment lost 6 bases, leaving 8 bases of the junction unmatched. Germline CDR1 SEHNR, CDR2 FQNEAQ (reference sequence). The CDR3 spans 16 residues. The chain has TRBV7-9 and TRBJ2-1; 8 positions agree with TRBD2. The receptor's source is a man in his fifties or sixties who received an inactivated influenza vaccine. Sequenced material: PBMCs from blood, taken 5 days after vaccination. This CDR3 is CASRTTGTSSYNEQFF. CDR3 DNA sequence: TGTGCCAGCAGAACTACCGGGACTAGTTCCTACAATGAGCAGTTCTTC.